The present T cell receptor beta chain was sequenced within a study of T-cell reconstitution after alpha-beta-depleted transplantation in children. Trimming took 4 bases from V and 4 from J, leaving 15 bases between them. CDR1 and CDR2 (germline): LNHNV, YYDKDF (reference sequence). This CDR3 contains 15 residues. A library of TCRbeta sequences, prepared with unique molecular identifiers, was generated. TCRdb re-derived calls from the PCR reads in MiXCR, one entry per CDR3 protein. The table lists about 870,000 distinct CDR3 sequences, 16% of them singletons. The clonotype originates from a male patient under 18 who had a stem cell transplant for acute lymphoblastic leukemia, so the T cells may come from the graft donor. This chain joins TRBV15 and TRBJ2-3, with a tentative D call TRBD2 (6 bases). Specimen: PBMCs, mostly from graft donor cells, collected 360 days after TCRalphabeta/CD19-depleted stem cell transplant. CDR3 nucleotide sequence: TGTGCCACCAGCACGCTACTAGCCGCACCAGATACGCAGTATTTT. Protein: CATSTLLAAPDTQYF.